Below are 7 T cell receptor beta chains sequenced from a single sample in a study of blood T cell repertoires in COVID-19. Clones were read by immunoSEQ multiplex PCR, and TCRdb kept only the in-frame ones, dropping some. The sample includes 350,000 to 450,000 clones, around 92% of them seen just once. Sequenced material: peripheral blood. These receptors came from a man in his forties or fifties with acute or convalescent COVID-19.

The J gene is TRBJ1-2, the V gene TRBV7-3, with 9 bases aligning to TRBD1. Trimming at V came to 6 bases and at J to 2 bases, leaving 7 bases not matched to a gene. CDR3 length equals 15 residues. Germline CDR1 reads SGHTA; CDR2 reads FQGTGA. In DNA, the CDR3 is TGTGCCAGCAGGGATGGGACAGGGTCCAACTATGGCTACACCTTC. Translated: CASRDGTGSNYGYTF.

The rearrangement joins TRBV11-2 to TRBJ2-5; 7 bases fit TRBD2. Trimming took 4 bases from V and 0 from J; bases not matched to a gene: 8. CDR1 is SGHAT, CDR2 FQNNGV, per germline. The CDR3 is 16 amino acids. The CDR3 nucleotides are TGTGCCAGCAGCTCCCGGGCTAGCGGTTACCAAGAGACCCAGTACTTC. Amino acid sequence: CASSSRASGYQETQYF.

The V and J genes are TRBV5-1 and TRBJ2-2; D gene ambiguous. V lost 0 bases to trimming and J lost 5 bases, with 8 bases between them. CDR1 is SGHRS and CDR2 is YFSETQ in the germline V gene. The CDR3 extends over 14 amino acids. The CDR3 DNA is TGCGCCAGCAGCTTGGTCACAACGACCGGGGAGCTGTTTTTT. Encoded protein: CASSLVTTTGELFF.

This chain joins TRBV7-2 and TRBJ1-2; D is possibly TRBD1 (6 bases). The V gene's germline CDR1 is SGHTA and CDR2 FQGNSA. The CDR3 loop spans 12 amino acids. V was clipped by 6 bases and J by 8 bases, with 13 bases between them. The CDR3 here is CASSLNRVGYTF. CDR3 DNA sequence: TGTGCCAGCAGTTTAAACAGGGTCGGCTACACCTTC.

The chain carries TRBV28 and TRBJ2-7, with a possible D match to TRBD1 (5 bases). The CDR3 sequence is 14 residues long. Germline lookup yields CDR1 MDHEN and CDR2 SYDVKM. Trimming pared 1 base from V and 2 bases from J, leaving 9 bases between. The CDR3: CASSLSRGPYEQYF. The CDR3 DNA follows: TGTGCCAGCAGTTTATCAAGGGGCCCCTACGAGCAGTACTTC.

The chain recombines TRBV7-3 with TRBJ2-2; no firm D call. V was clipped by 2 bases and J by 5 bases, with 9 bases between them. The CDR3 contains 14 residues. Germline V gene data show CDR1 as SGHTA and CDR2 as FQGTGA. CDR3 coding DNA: TGTGCCAGCAGCTTATCTGCTAGGACCGGGGAGCTGTTTTTT. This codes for CASSLSARTGELFF.

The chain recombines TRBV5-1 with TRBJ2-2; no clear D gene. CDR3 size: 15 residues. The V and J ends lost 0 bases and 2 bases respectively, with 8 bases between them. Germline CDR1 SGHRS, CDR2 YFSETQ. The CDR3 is CASSLVSHNTGELFF. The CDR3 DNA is TGCGCCAGCAGCTTGGTATCACACAACACCGGGGAGCTGTTTTTT.